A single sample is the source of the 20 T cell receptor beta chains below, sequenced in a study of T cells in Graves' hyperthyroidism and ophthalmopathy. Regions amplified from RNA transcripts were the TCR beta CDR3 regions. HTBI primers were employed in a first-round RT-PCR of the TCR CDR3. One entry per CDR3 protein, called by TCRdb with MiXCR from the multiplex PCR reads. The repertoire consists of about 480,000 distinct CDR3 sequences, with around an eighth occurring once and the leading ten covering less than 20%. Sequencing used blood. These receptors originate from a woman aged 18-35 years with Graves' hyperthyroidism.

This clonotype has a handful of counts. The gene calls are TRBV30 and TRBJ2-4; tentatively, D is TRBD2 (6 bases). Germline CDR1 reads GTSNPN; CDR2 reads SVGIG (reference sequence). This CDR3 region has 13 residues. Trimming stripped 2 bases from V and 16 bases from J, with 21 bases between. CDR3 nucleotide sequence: TGTGCCTGGAGTACCATCGCGTGGGACTCTTCATACTTC. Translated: CAWSTIAWDSSYF.

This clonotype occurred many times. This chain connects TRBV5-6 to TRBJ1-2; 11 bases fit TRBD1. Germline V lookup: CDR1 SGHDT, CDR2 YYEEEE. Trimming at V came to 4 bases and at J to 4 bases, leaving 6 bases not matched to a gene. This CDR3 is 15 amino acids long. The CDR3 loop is CASSAGTGGSYGYTF. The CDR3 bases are TGTGCCAGCAGCGCTGGGACAGGGGGGTCCTATGGCTACACCTTC.

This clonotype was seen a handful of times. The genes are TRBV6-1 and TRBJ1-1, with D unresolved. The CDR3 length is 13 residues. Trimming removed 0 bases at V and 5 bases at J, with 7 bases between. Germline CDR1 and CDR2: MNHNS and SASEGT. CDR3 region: CASSEAWRTEAFF. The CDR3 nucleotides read TGTGCCAGCAGTGAAGCGTGGAGGACTGAAGCTTTCTTT.

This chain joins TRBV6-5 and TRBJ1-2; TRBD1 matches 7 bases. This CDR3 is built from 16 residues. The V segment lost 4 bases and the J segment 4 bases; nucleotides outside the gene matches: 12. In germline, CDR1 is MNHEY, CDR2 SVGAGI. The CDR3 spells CASSWSDRAVAYGYTF. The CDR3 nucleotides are TGTGCCAGCAGTTGGTCCGACAGGGCGGTAGCCTATGGCTACACCTTC.

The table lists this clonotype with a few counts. The CDR3 loop reads CASRPGLAGRETQYF. The CDR3 DNA follows: TGTGCCAGCAGACCCGGACTAGCGGGGAGAGAGACCCAGTACTTC. The chain joins TRBV6-2 or TRBV6-3 to TRBJ2-5; 12 positions match TRBD2. J gave up 4 bases and V 6 bases, and 6 bases lay outside the gene matches. From germline, CDR1 is MNHEY and CDR2 SVGEGT. The CDR3 contains 15 residues.

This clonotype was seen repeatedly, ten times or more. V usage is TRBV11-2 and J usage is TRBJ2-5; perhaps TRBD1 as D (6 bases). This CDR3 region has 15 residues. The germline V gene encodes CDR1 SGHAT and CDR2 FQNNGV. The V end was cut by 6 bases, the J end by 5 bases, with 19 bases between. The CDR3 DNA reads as TGTGCCAGCAGAATAGCGCCCACAGGGATGGAGACCCAGTACTTC. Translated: CASRIAPTGMETQYF.

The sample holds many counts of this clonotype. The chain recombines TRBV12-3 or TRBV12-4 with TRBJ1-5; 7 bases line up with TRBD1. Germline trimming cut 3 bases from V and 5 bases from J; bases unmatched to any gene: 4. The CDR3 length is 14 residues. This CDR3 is CASSFGDRYQPQHF. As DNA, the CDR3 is TGTGCCAGCAGTTTTGGGGACAGATATCAGCCCCAGCATTTT.

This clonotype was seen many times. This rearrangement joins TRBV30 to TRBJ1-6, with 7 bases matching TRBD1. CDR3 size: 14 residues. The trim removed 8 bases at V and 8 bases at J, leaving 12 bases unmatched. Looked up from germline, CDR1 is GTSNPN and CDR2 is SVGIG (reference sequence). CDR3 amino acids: CALLRTGDYSPLHF. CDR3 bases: TGTGCCCTCCTACGGACAGGAGACTATTCACCCCTCCACTTT.

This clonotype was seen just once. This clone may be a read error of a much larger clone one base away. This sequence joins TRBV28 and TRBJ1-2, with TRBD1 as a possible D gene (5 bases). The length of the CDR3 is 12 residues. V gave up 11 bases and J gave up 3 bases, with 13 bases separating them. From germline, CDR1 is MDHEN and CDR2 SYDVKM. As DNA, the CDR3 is TGTGCCGGCAAACCGACAGACTATGGCTACACCTTC. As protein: CAGKPTDYGYTF.

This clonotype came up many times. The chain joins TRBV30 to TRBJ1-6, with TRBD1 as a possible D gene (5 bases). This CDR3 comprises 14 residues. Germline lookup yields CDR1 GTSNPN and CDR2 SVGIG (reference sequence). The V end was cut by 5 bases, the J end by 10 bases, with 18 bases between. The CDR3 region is CAWQPGPRGSPLHF. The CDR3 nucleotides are TGTGCCTGGCAACCCGGACCCCGGGGGTCACCCCTCCACTTT.

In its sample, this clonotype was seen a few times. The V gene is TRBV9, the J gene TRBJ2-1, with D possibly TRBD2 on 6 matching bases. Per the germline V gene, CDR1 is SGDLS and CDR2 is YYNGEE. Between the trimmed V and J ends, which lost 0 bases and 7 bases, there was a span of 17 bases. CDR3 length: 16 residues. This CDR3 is CASSVGGVAASNEQFF. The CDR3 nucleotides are TGTGCCAGCAGCGTAGGAGGGGTAGCGGCGTCGAATGAGCAGTTCTTC.

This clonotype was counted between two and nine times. The CDR3 loop reads CASSEGFGNTIYF. The CDR3 DNA reads as TGTGCCAGCAGCGAGGGTTTCGGAAACACCATATATTTT. The chain couples TRBV6-1 to TRBJ1-3; D unresolved. This CDR3 has 13 amino acids. The germline V gene encodes CDR1 MNHNS and CDR2 SASEGT. V shed 6 bases and J shed 4 bases, with 10 bases lying between them.

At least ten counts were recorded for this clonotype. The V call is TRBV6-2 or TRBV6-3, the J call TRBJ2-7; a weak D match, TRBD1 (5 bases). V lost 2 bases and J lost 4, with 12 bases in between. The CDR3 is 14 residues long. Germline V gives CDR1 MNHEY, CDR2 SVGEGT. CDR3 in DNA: TGTGCCAGCAGTTACCCCCTAGGGGTGTACGAGCAGTACTTC. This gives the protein CASSYPLGVYEQYF.

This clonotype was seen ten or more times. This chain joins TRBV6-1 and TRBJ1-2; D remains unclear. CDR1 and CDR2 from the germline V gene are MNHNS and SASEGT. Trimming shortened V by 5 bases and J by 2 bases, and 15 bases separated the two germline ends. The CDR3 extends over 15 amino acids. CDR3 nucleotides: TGTGCCAGCAGTTACACCCCGGGCCAGAACTATGGCTACACCTTC. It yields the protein CASSYTPGQNYGYTF.

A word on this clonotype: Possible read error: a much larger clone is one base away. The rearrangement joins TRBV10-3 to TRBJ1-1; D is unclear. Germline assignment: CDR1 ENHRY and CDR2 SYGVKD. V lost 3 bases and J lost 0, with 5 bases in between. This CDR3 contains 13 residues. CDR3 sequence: CAISDSMNTEAFF. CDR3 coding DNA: TGTGCCATCAGTGACAGCATGAACACTGAAGCTTTCTTT.

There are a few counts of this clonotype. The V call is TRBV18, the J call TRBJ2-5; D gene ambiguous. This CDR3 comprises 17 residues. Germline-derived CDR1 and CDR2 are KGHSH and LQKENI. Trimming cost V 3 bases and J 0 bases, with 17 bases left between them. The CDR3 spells CASSPADWASYQETQYF. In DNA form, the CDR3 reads TGTGCCAGCTCACCGGCCGACTGGGCCAGCTACCAAGAGACCCAGTACTTC. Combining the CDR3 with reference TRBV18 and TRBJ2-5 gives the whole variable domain NAGVMQNPRHLVRRRGQEARLRCSPMKGHSHVYWYRQLPEEGLKFMVYLQKENIIDESGMPKERFSAEFPKEGPSILRIQQVVRGDSAAYFCASSPADWASYQETQYFGPGTRLLVL.

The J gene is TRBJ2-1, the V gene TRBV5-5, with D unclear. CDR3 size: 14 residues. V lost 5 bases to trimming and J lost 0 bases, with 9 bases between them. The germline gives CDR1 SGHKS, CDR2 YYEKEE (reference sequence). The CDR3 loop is CASRYRSSYNEQFF. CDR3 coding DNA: TGTGCCAGCAGGTACCGGAGCTCCTACAATGAGCAGTTCTTC.

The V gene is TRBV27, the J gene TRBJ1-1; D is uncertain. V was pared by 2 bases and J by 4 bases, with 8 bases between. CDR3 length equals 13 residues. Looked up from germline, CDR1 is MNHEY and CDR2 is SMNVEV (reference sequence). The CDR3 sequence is CASSLSDGTEAFF. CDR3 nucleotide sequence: TGTGCCAGCAGTTTAAGTGACGGCACTGAAGCTTTCTTT.

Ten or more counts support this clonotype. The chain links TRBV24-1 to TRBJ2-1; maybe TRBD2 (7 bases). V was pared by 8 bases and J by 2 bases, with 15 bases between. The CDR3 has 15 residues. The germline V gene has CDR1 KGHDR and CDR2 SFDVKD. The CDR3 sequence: CATTGAGQTYNEQFF. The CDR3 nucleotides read TGTGCCACCACCGGAGCGGGACAAACCTACAATGAGCAGTTCTTC.

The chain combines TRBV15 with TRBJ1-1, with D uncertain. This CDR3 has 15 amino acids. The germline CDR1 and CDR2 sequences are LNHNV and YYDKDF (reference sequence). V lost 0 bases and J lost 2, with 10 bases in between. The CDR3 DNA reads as TGTGCCACCAGCAGAGACAGGCGCCATAACACTGAAGCTTTCTTT. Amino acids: CATSRDRRHNTEAFF.